This T cell receptor (beta chain) was observed in a study of T cells in Graves' hyperthyroidism and ophthalmopathy. CDR3 length: 13 amino acids. CDR1 and CDR2 from the germline V gene are LNHDA and SQIVND (reference sequence). V was trimmed by 1 base and J by 6 bases, leaving 6 bases between them. This clonotype has a count of ten or more. Its specificity is not known. Study results and limitations: Researchers found most expanded thyroid clonotypes above 0.001 in blood as well. Ophthalmopathy was told apart from stable hyperthyroidism by a 13 V-J model.

Amplification yielded TCR beta CDR3 regions, with RNA transcripts as the source. TCR CDR3 regions were first amplified by RT-PCR with HTBI primers. Via MiXCR, TCRdb re-called the multiplex PCR reads, giving one row per CDR3 protein. The sample holds 450,000 to 700,000 distinct CDR3 sequences, about 45% seen once. Sequencing used peripheral blood or thyroid tissue (not recorded which). The sequence came from an adult woman with Graves' disease, either hyperthyroidism or ophthalmopathy (not recorded which). The rearrangement joins TRBV19 to TRBJ2-2; the D is unclear. CDR3 protein: CASSIGGSGELFF. The CDR3 DNA reads TGTGCCAGTAGTATAGGCGGATCCGGGGAGCTGTTTTTT.